These T cell receptor beta chains were read from a single sample in a study of T cell responses to AZD1222 COVID-19 vaccine. Here immunoSEQ multiplex PCR was the method, and the copy in TCRdb shows in-frame clones only, minus some. The table has around 180,000 clones, 85% to 90% seen once. Material: peripheral blood, obtained on day 0 of AZD1222 vaccination. Receptors were obtained from an adult in good health. The CDR3 runs from the conserved cysteine through the conserved F or W. The D gene is left open where the match is weak. The size of a clone is reported for some rows only, either as once, few or many, or as a class for expanded clones.

clone_size	v_call	j_call	d_call	cdr3_nt	cdr3_aa
-	TRBV7-2	TRBJ1-2	TRBD1	TGTGCCAGCAGCCCCACCGGGACAGGGGGCGCAGGCTACACCTTC	CASSPTGTGGAGYTF
few	TRBV19	TRBJ2-1	-	TGTGCCAGTAGTATTCGGAGTAAGGATGAGCAGTTCTTC	CASSIRSKDEQFF
-	TRBV9	TRBJ1-2	-	TGTGCCAGCAGCCCGCCCTCAGGGTACTATGGCTACACCTTC	CASSPPSGYYGYTF
-	TRBV9	TRBJ1-5	-	TGTGCCAGCAGAGAAACTAATAACAGGCCAACCAAACCTCATCAGCCCCAGCATTTT	CASRETNNRPTKPHQPQHF
-	TRBV28	TRBJ1-2	-	TGTGCCAGCAGTTTGCAGGGCCCGGGAGGCTACACCTTC	CASSLQGPGGYTF
-	TRBV19	TRBJ1-6	-	TGTGCCAGTAGTACAGGTCAGACCTACGGTAATTCACCCCTCCACTTT	CASSTGQTYGNSPLHF
-	TRBV6-1	TRBJ1-2	-	TGTGCCAGCAGTGCATCTGGACCCCGAGCGGGGTATGGCTACACCTTC	CASSASGPRAGYGYTF
-	TRBV5-4	TRBJ2-6	TRBD2	TGTGCCAGCAGCTTGGGTGGGACTAGCCCTGGGGCCAACGTCCTGACTTTC	CASSLGGTSPGANVLTF
-	TRBV12-3/TRBV12-4	TRBJ1-2	-	TGTGCCAGCAGTTTGTCGGGCACTGGCTACACCTTC	CASSLSGTGYTF
-	TRBV18	TRBJ2-5	-	TGTGCCAGCTCACCGGCGCTTGTCCAAGAGACCCAGTACTTC	CASSPALVQETQYF
-	TRBV4-2	TRBJ2-1	TRBD2	TGTGCCAGCAGCCAAGTGGCTAGCGGGGGCTCCTACAATGAGCAGTTCTTC	CASSQVASGGSYNEQFF
-	TRBV6-5	TRBJ1-5	-	TGTGCCAGCAGTTACGGGGGGATAGGACAGCCCCAGCATTTT	CASSYGGIGQPQHF